The rows below give T cell receptor beta chains drawn from one sample of a study of CD8 T cells in ankylosing spondylitis. TCRdb used MiXCR to reprocess the 5' RACE reads, holding one entry per CDR3 protein. The sample shows around 300,000 distinct CDR3 sequences, approximately 14% of them seen only once. The sample comprised blood, either unsorted or a sorted T cell fraction (not recorded which). The receptors shown here come from a male donor with ankylosing spondylitis or in good health (not recorded which). The CDR3 runs from the conserved cysteine through the conserved F or W. A D gene is named only where the DNA matches it firmly. The size field is filled for only some rows; it gives once, few, many or a size class.

TRBD2	TRBJ2-3	TRBV27	-	CASSLSTSGRGTDTQYF	TGTGCCAGCAGTTTATCAACTAGCGGGAGGGGCACAGATACGCAGTATTTT
-	TRBJ2-5	TRBV20-1	few	CSARDQETQYF	TGCAGTGCTAGAGATCAGGAGACCCAGTACTTC
TRBD1	TRBJ2-7	TRBV5-4	-	CASSSQGVGEQYF	TGTGCCAGCAGCTCTCAGGGGGTTGGCGAGCAGTACTTC
-	TRBJ2-1	TRBV12-3/TRBV12-4	few	CASSYGTALYNEQFF	TGTGCCAGCAGCTATGGGACTGCTTTGTACAATGAGCAGTTCTTC
-	TRBJ2-7	TRBV4-1	many	CASSQDTGDFLYEQYF	TGCGCCAGCAGCCAAGATACAGGAGACTTCCTCTACGAGCAGTACTTC
-	TRBJ2-1	TRBV12-3/TRBV12-4	-	CASIESSYNEQFF	TGTGCTTCCATAGAATCCTCCTACAATGAGCAGTTCTTC
-	TRBJ1-1	TRBV20-1	few	CSARVAFDTEAFF	TGCAGTGCTAGAGTGGCCTTCGACACTGAAGCTTTCTTT
TRBD1	TRBJ1-5	TRBV3-1	few	CASSIGQAGNQPQHF	TGTGCCAGCAGCATAGGACAGGCGGGCAATCAGCCCCAGCATTTT
-	TRBJ2-7	TRBV19	-	CASKGSYEQYF	TGTGCCAGTAAGGGGTCTTACGAGCAGTACTTC
TRBD1	TRBJ2-1	TRBV20-1	-	CSPIPTGGNEQFF	TGCAGTCCTATCCCGACAGGGGGGAATGAGCAGTTCTTC
-	TRBJ2-5	TRBV7-7	-	CASSRQGGVTQYF	TGTGCCAGCAGTCGACAGGGCGGGGTGACCCAGTACTTC
-	TRBJ2-2	TRBV20-1	-	CSAREAAGELFF	TGCAGTGCTAGAGAAGCAGCCGGGGAGCTGTTTTTT
-	TRBJ1-5	TRBV2	-	CASSEGGPSNQPQHF	TGTGCCAGCAGTGAGGGAGGACCTAGCAATCAGCCCCAGCATTTT
TRBD1	TRBJ2-2	TRBV29-1	-	CSADRVGAGELFF	TGCAGCGCCGACAGGGTCGGCGCCGGGGAGCTGTTTTTT
-	TRBJ2-7	TRBV5-1	-	CASSAGPSYEQYF	TGCGCCAGCTCGGCGGGGCCCTCCTACGAGCAGTACTTC
TRBD1	TRBJ2-7	TRBV5-1	-	CASSPLGTGPYEQYF	TGCGCCAGCAGCCCTTTAGGGACAGGCCCCTACGAGCAGTACTTC
-	TRBJ2-2	TRBV19	many	CASSPRTGVPSGELFF	TGTGCCAGTAGTCCTCGGACGGGAGTCCCCAGCGGGGAGCTGTTTTTT